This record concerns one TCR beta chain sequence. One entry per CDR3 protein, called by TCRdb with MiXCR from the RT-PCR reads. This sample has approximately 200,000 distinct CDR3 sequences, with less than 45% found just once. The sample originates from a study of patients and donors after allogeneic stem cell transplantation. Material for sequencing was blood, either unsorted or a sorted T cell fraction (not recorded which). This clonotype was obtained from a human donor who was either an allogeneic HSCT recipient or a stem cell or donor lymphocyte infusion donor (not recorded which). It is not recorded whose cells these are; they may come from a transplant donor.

The chain's CDR3 is CASSLKYREQETQYF. CDR3 DNA: TGTGCCAGCAGCTTGAAGTACAGGGAACAAGAGACCCAGTACTTC. J is TRBJ2-5 and V is TRBV5-4; D might be TRBD1 (6 bases). In germline, CDR1 is SGHNT, CDR2 YYREEE (reference sequence). The length of the CDR3 is 15 residues. The V gene lost 1 base and the J gene lost 2 bases, with 12 bases spanning the gap.